This T cell receptor (beta chain) was sequenced in a study of shared T cell receptors in the human thymus. This CDR3 is built from 14 residues. Unmatched junction bases numbered 14, after V lost 3 bases and J lost 15 bases. Germline values: CDR1 SGDLS, CDR2 YYNGEE. Some clones are missing from TCRdb's copy, which holds only in-frame ones; the method was immunoSEQ multiplex PCR. The data show hundreds of thousands of clones, 88% seen once. The same specimen was also included in a second study, on human thymus T cells. That paper states: Healthy Finnish infants having corrective surgery for congenital heart defects served as donors. Thymus tissue was removed during corrective cardiac surgery. Thymic and blood repertoires showed apparently biased V and J gene usage. Related reports documented highly overlapping thymic repertoires among unrelated individuals.

Sequencing was performed on thymocytes. The chain carries TRBV9 and TRBJ2-1; TRBD2 aligns across 8 bases. The origin of this receptor is a boy under two years old with a congenital heart defect. The CDR3, as DNA: TGTGCCAGCAGCGCCCCGCCGGGACTAGACAGGCTGTTCTTC. This sequence encodes CASSAPPGLDRLFF. Drawing the rest from reference TRBV9 and TRBJ2-1, the complete variable domain is DSGVTQTPKHLITATGQRVTLRCSPRSGDLSVYWYQQSLDQGLQFLIQYYNGEERAKGNILERFSAQQFPDLHSELNLSSLELGDSALYFCASSAPPGLDRLFFGPGTRLTVL.